Following are 15 T cell receptor beta chains from one sample sequenced in a study of blood T cell repertoires in COVID-19. Sequencing was performed with immunoSEQ multiplex PCR; in TCRdb, only in-frame clones are kept and a portion is missing. Altogether approximately 250,000 clones are present, around 93% being singletons, with the ten largest covering around 2.8%. The material sequenced was PBMCs or T cells enriched from blood (not recorded which). The receptors come from a man aged 40-49 years who had been exposed to COVID-19.

CDR3 bases: TGTGCCAGTAGTATTGTCCGGGGGAACACTGAAGCTTTCTTT. Translation gives CASSIVRGNTEAFF. This chain connects TRBV19 to TRBJ1-1; the D is unclear. CDR1 is LNHDA and CDR2 is SQIVND in the germline V gene (reference sequence). V shed 3 bases and J shed 1 base, with 9 bases lying between them. The CDR3 is made up of 14 amino acids.

The chain's CDR3 is CASSPPDRGPGYTF. The DNA for the CDR3 is TGTGCCAGCTCACCCCCGGACAGGGGGCCTGGCTACACCTTC. The V gene is TRBV18, the J gene TRBJ1-2, with 11 bases lining up with TRBD1. This CDR3 region has 14 residues. Trimming took 3 bases from V and 7 from J; bases not matched to a gene: 4. Per the germline V gene, CDR1 is KGHSH and CDR2 is LQKENI.

This rearrangement joins TRBV30 to TRBJ1-5; D remains ambiguous. Germline V gene data show CDR1 as GTSNPN and CDR2 as SVGIG (reference sequence). CDR3 length equals 13 residues. Trimming left V 2 bases short and J 6 bases short, with 11 bases between. DNA for the CDR3: TGTGCCTGGAGTACCGCAGGCAGTCAGCCCCAGCATTTT. Amino acid sequence: CAWSTAGSQPQHF.

V is TRBV27 and J is TRBJ2-7; TRBD2 matches at 10 bases. CDR1 and CDR2 from the germline V gene are MNHEY and SMNVEV (reference sequence). V gave up 7 bases and J gave up 5 bases; unmatched junction bases: 14. The CDR3 has 16 amino acids. CDR3 residues: CASNPVAASGRHEQYF. CDR3 nucleotide sequence: TGTGCCAGCAACCCGGTTGCGGCTAGCGGGAGACACGAGCAGTACTTC.

The chain has TRBV7-9 and TRBJ1-4, with TRBD1 as a possible D gene (5 bases). CDR1 and CDR2 (germline): SEHNR, FQNEAQ (reference sequence). Trimming stripped 5 bases from V and 10 bases from J, with 11 bases between. This CDR3 has 12 amino acids. The CDR3 protein is CASSLVGGKLFF. CDR3 bases: TGTGCCAGCAGCCTAGTGGGGGGAAAACTGTTTTTT.

This clone appeared once. The CDR3 region is CASSSIQGTASLYNEQFF. The DNA for the CDR3 is TGTGCCAGCAGTTCCATTCAGGGGACGGCTTCCCTCTACAATGAGCAGTTCTTC. The chain links TRBV28 to TRBJ2-1; perhaps TRBD1 as D (6 bases). The CDR3 length is 18 residues. V lost 4 bases, J lost 3 bases, and 22 bases lay in between. Per the germline V gene, CDR1 is MDHEN and CDR2 is SYDVKM.

The genes are TRBV19 and TRBJ1-1, with D possibly being TRBD1 (6 bases). The ends were cut back, 6 bases at V and 1 base at J, with 18 bases in the middle. Germline loops: CDR1 LNHDA, CDR2 SQIVND (reference sequence). This CDR3 has 16 residues. The CDR3 is CASRVGQGQGNTEAFF. For the CDR3, the DNA is TGTGCCAGTAGGGTGGGCCAGGGACAAGGGAACACTGAAGCTTTCTTT.

The chain links TRBV6-5 to TRBJ1-2; perhaps TRBD1 as D (6 bases). V lost 11 bases to trimming and J lost 0 bases, with 16 bases between them. CDR3 size: 14 residues. CDR1 and CDR2 (germline): MNHEY, SVGAGI. The CDR3 DNA sequence: TGTGCCGTTGGGCGGGGGGGCTCTAACTATGGCTACACCTTC. Protein sequence: CAVGRGGSNYGYTF.

CDR3 region: CASRTQIVNTEAFF. As DNA, the CDR3 is TGTGCCAGCAGAACCCAGATCGTGAACACTGAAGCTTTCTTT. V usage is TRBV28 and J usage is TRBJ1-1; D remains unclear. Germline CDR1 is MDHEN and CDR2 is SYDVKM. Trimming left V 6 bases short and J 0 bases short, with 11 bases between. The CDR3 is 14 amino acids.

V gene TRBV7-9 combines with J gene TRBJ1-1; 9 bases line up with TRBD1. Germline trimming cut 6 bases from V and 6 bases from J; bases unmatched to any gene: 11. The length of the CDR3 is 15 residues. Per the germline V gene, CDR1 is SEHNR and CDR2 is FQNEAQ (reference sequence). CDR3 in amino acids: CASSPKIRQGAEAFF. The CDR3, as DNA: TGTGCCAGCAGTCCTAAGATCAGACAGGGGGCTGAAGCTTTCTTT.

This clone occurred once. J is TRBJ2-4 and V is TRBV7-9, with 7 bases matching TRBD1. CDR3 length: 15 amino acids. Trimming took 6 bases from V and 4 from J; bases not matched to a gene: 9. Per germline, CDR1 SEHNR and CDR2 FQNEAQ (reference sequence). DNA for the CDR3: TGTGCCAGCAGTGCAGTTGGACAGGATAAAAACATTCAGTACTTC. Amino acid sequence: CASSAVGQDKNIQYF.

V is TRBV6-1 and J is TRBJ1-2; no clear D. V was shortened by 0 bases and J by 2 bases, with 10 bases between the two germline ends. Germline V gives CDR1 MNHNS, CDR2 SASEGT. The CDR3 sequence is 15 residues long. CDR3 bases: TGTGCCAGCAGTGAAGCGGTTGCCCGGAACTATGGCTACACCTTC. Translated, it gives CASSEAVARNYGYTF.

The chain links TRBV5-5 to TRBJ1-4, with a tentative D call TRBD1 (6 bases). This CDR3 region has 18 residues. CDR1 SGHKS and CDR2 YYEKEE come from the germline V gene (reference sequence). V was clipped by 2 bases and J by 2 bases, with 19 bases between them. The CDR3 reads CASSFRGDIRGTNEKLFF. Written as DNA, the CDR3 is TGTGCCAGCAGCTTCCGAGGGGACATAAGGGGGACTAATGAAAAACTGTTTTTT.

This clone has a single count. The CDR3 DNA reads as TGTGCCAGCAGTTTATCCCCTCCAACTGGTTCCGAGCAGTACTTC. It is translated as CASSLSPPTGSEQYF. This chain links TRBV28 with TRBJ2-7; no firm D call. V lost 1 base, J lost 6 bases, and 16 bases lay in between. In germline, CDR1 is MDHEN, CDR2 SYDVKM. The CDR3 is 15 amino acids. Based on the CDR3 plus reference TRBV28 and TRBJ2-7, the full variable domain is DVKVTQSSRYLVKRTGEKVFLECVQDMDHENMFWYRQDPGLGLRLIYFSYDVKMKEKGDIPEGYSVSREKKERFSLILESASTNQTSMYLCASSLSPPTGSEQYFGPGTRLTVT.

The chain links TRBV6-5 to TRBJ2-2; TRBD2 matches at 10 bases. This CDR3 spans 16 amino acids. V was pared by 2 bases and J by 1 base, with 1 base of the junction left unmatched. Germline loops: CDR1 MNHEY, CDR2 SVGAGI. CDR3 sequence reads: CASSYRTSGNTGELFF. In DNA, the CDR3 is TGTGCCAGCAGTTACCGGACTAGCGGGAACACCGGGGAGCTGTTTTTT.